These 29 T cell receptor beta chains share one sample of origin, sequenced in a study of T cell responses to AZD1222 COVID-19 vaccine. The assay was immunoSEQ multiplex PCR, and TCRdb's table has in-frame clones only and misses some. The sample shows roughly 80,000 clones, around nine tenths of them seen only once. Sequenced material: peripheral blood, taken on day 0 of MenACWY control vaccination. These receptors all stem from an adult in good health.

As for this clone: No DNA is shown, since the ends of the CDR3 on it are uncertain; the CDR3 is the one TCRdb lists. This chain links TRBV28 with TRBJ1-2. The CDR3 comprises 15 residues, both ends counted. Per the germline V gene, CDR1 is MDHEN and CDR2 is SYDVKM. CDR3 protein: CASSPSGYTFGSGGF.

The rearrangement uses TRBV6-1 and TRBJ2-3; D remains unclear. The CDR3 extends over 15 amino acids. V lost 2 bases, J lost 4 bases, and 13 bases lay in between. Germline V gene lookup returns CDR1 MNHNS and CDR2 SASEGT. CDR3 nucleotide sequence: TGTGCCAGCAGTGAAATGGTCGCAATCGCAGATACGCAGTATTTT. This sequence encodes CASSEMVAIADTQYF.

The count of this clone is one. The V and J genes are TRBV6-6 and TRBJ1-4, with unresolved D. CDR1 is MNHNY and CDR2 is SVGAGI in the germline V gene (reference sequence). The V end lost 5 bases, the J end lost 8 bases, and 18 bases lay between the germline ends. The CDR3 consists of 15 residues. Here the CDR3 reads CASSPQLTAKEKLFF. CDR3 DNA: TGTGCCAGCAGTCCACAGCTCACTGCCAAGGAAAAACTGTTTTTT.

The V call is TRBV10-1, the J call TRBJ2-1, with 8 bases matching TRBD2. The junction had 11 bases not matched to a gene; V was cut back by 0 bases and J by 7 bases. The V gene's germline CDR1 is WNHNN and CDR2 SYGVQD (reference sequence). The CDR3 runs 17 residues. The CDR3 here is CASSESRVSGAPNEQFF. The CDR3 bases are TGCGCCAGCAGTGAGTCGCGTGTTAGCGGGGCACCTAATGAGCAGTTCTTC.

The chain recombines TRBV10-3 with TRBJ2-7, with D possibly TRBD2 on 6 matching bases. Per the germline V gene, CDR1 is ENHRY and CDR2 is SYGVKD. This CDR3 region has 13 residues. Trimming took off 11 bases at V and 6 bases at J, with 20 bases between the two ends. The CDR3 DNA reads TGTGCCCCATCAAAGGGGACTCTTTTCGAGCAGTACTTC. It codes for CAPSKGTLFEQYF.

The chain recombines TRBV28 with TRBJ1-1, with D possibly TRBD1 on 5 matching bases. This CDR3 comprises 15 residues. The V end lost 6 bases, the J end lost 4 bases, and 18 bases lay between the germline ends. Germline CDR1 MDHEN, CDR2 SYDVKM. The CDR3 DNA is TGTGCCAGCAGCTCCGGGACGGAGGGAATCACTGAAGCTTTCTTT. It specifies CASSSGTEGITEAFF.

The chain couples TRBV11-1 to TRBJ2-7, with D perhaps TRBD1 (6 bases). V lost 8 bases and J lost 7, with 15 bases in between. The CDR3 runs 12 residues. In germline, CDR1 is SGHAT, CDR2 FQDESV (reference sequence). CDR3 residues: CASWDIDSEQYF. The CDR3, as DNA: TGTGCCAGCTGGGACATTGATTCGGAGCAGTACTTC.

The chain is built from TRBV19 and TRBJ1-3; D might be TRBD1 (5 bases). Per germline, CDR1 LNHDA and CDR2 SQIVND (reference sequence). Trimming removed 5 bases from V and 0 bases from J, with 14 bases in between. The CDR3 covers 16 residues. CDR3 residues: CASSVPGLSSGNTIYF. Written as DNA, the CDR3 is TGTGCCAGTAGTGTTCCGGGACTCAGCTCTGGAAACACCATATATTTT.

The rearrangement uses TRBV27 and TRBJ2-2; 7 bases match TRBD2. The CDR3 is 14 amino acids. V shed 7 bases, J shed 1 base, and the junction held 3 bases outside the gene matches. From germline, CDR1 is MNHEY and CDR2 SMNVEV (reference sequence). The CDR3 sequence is CASTREGNTGELFF. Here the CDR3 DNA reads TGTGCCAGCACGAGGGAGGGGAACACCGGGGAGCTGTTTTTT.

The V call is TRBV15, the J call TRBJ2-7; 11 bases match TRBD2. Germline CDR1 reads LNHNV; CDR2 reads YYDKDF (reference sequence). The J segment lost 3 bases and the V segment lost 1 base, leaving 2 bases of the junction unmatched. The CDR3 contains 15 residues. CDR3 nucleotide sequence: TGTGCCACCAGCAGAGTTACTAGCGGGAGCTACGAGCAGTACTTC. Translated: CATSRVTSGSYEQYF.

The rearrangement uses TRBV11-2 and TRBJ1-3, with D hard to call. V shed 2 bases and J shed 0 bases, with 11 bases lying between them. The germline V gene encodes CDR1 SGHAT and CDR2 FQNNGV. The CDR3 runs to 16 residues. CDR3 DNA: TGTGCCAGCAGCTTACGCGCGGGAGCCTCTGGAAACACCATATATTTT. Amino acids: CASSLRAGASGNTIYF. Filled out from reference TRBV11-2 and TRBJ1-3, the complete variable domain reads EAGVAQSPRYKIIEKRQSVAFWCNPISGHATLYWYQQILGQGPKLLIQFQNNGVVDDSQLPKDRFSAERLKGVDSTLKIQPAKLEDSAVYLCASSLRAGASGNTIYFGEGSWLTVV.

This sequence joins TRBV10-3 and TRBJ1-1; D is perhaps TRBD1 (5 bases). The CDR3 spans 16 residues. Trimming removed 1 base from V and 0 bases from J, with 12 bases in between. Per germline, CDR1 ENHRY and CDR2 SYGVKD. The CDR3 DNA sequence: TGTGCCATCAGTGAGTATGGCTCAGGGATGAACACTGAAGCTTTCTTT. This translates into CAISEYGSGMNTEAFF.

The CDR3 nucleotides are TGTGCCAGCAGCCCTACCCCGGGGACTGGTACCTACGAGCAGTACTTC. This codes for CASSPTPGTGTYEQYF. The V call is TRBV3-1 (or the pseudogene TRBV3-2), the J call TRBJ2-7, with D perhaps TRBD2 (6 bases). Between the trimmed V and J ends, which lost 4 bases and 2 bases, there was a span of 18 bases. CDR1 and CDR2 from the germline V gene are LGHDT and YNNKEL (reference sequence). This CDR3 has 16 residues.

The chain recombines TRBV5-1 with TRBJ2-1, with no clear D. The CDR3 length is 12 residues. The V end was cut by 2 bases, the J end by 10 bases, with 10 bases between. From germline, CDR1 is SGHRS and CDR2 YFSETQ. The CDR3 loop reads CASSLTTNEQFF. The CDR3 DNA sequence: TGCGCCAGCAGCTTAACGACGAACGAGCAGTTCTTC.

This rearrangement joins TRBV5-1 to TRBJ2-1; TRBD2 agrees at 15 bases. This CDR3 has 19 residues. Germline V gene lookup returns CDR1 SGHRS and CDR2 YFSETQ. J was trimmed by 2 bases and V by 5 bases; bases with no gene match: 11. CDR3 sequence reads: CASSHMGLAGGGAYNEQFF. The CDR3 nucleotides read TGCGCCAGCAGTCATATGGGACTAGCGGGAGGCGGTGCCTACAATGAGCAGTTCTTC. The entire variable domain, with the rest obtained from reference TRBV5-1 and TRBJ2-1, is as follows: KAGVTQTPRYLIKTRGQQVTLSCSPISGHRSVSWYQQTPGQGLQFLFEYFSETQRNKGNFPGRFSGRQFSNSRSEMNVSTLELGDSALYLCASSHMGLAGGGAYNEQFFGPGTRLTVL.

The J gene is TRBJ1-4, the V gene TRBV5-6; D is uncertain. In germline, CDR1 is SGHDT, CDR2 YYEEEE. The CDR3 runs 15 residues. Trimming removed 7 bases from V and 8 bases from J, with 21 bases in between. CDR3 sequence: CASGRSGNTWEKLFF. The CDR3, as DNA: TGTGCCAGCGGGCGATCCGGGAACACATGGGAAAAACTGTTTTTT.

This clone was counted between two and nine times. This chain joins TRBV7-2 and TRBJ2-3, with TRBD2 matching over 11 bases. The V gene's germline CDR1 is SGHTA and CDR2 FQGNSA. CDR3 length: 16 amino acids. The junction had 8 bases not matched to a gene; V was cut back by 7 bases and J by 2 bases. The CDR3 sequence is CASTRLAGTDTDTQYF. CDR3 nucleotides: TGTGCCAGCACCCGACTAGCGGGGACTGACACAGATACGCAGTATTTT.

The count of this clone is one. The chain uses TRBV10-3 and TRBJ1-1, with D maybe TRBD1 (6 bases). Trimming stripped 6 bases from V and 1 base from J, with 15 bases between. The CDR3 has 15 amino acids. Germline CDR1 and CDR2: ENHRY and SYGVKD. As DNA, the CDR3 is TGTGCCATCAGCCCTATCATGGACAGGAACACTGAAGCTTTCTTT. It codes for CAISPIMDRNTEAFF.

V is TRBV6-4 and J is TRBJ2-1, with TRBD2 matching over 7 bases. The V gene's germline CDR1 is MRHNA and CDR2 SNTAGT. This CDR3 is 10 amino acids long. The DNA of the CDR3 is TGTTCAGTCGGGGGGTGCGAGCAGTTCTTC. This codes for CSVGGCEQFF.

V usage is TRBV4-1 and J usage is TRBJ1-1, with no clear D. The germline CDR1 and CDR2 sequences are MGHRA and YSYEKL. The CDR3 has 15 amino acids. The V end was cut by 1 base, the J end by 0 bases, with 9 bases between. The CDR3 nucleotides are TGCGCCAGCAGCCAAGTCCCAGAATTGAACACTGAAGCTTTCTTT. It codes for CASSQVPELNTEAFF.

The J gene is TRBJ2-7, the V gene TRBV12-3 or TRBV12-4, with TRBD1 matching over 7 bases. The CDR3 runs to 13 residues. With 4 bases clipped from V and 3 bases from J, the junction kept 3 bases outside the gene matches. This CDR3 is CASSWGQSYEQYF. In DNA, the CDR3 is TGTGCCAGCAGTTGGGGACAGAGCTACGAGCAGTACTTC.

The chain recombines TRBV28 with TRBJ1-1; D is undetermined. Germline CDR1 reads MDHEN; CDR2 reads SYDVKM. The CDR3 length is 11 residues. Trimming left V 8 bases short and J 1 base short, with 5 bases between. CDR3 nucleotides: TGTGCCAGCTACGGGAACACTGAAGCTTTCTTT. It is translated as CASYGNTEAFF.

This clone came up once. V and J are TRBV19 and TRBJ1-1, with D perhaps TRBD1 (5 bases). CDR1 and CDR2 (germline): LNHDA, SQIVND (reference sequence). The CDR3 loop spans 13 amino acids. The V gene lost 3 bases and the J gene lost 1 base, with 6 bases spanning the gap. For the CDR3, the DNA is TGTGCCAGTAGTATGGGGGGGAACACTGAAGCTTTCTTT. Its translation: CASSMGGNTEAFF. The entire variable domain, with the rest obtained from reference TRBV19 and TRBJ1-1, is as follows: DGGITQSPKYLFRKEGQNVTLSCEQNLNHDAMYWYRQDPGQGLRLIYYSQIVNDFQKGDIAEGYSVSREKKESFPLTVTSAQKNPTAFYLCASSMGGNTEAFFGQGTRLTVV.

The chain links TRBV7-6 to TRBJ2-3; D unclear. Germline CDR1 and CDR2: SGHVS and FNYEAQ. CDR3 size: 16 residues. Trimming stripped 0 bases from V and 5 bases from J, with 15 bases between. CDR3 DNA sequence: TGTGCCAGCAGCTTAGCGCCCGGATTTGTGGGAGATACGCAGTATTTT. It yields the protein CASSLAPGFVGDTQYF. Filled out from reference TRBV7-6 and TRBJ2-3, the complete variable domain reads GAGVSQSPRYKVTKRGQDVALRCDPISGHVSLYWYRQALGQGPEFLTYFNYEAQQDKSGLPNDRFSAERPEGSISTLTIQRTEQRDSAMYRCASSLAPGFVGDTQYFGPGTRLTVL.

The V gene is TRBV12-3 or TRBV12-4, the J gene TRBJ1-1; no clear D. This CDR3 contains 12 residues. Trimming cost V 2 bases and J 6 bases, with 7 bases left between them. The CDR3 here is CASSLIKSEAFF. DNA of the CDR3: TGTGCCAGCAGTTTAATTAAGTCTGAAGCTTTCTTT.

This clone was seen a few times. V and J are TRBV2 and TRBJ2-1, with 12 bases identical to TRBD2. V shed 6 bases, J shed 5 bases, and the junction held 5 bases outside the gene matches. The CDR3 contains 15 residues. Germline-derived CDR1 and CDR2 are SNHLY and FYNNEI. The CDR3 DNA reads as TGTGCCAGCAGACGACTAGCGGGAGCCCACAATGAGCAGTTCTTC. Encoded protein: CASRRLAGAHNEQFF.

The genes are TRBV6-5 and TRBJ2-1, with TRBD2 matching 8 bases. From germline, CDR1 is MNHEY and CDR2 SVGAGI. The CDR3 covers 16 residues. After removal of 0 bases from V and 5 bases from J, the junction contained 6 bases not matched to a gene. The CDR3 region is CASSYSKGLVHNEQFF. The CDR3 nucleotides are TGTGCCAGCAGTTACTCGAAGGGACTAGTACACAATGAGCAGTTCTTC.

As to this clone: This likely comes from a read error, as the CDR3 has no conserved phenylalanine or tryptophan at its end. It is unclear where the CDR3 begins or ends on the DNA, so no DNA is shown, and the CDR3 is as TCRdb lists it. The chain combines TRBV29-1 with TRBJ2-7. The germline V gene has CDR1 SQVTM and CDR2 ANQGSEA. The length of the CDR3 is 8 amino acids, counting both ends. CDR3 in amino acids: CSVGTTRL.

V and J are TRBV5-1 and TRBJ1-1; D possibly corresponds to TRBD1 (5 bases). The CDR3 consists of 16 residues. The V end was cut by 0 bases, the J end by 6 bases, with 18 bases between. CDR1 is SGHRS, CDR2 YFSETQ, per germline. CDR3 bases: TGCGCCAGCAGCTTGGTCCCACAGGTGTCATTGGCTGAAGCTTTCTTT. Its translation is CASSLVPQVSLAEAFF.